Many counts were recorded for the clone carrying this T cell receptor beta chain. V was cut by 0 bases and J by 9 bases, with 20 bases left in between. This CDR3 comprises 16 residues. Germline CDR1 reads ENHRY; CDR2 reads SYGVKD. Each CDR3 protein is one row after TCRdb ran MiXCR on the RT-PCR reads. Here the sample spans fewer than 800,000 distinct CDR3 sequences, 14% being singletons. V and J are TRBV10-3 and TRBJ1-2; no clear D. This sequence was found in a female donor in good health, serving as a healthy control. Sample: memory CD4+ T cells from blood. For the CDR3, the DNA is TGTGCCATCAGTGAGTCGACTCGGGCTGAGGTTACCAGCTACACCTTC. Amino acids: CAISESTRAEVTSYTF.